There are many counts of the clone carrying this T cell receptor (beta chain). What it binds is unknown. The data belong to a study of T-cell reconstitution after alpha-beta-depleted transplantation in children. A library of TCRbeta sequences, prepared with unique molecular identifiers, was generated. A single record per CDR3 protein comes from TCRdb applying MiXCR to the PCR reads. This sample has around 580,000 distinct CDR3 sequences, with around 23% found just once. Study observations and caveats: About two months after transplant, alpha-beta T cells reportedly came from several hundred expanded graft clones.

The CDR3 is made up of 13 amino acids. Trimming at V came to 4 bases and at J to 2 bases, leaving 3 bases not matched to a gene. Germline CDR1 SQVTM, CDR2 ANQGSEA. Here the sequenced sample was PBMCs, mostly from graft donor cells, taken 360 days after TCRalphabeta/CD19-depleted stem cell transplant. This receptor was identified in a boy under two years old who had a stem cell transplant for acute myeloid leukemia, so the T cells may come from the graft donor. The chain combines TRBV29-1 with TRBJ2-3, with 7 nucleotides matching TRBD2. CDR3 bases: TGCAGCGTTGGGGGAGGGATCACAGATACGCAGTATTTT. It yields the protein CSVGGGITDTQYF.